This is a list of T cell receptor beta chains from one sample in a study of blood T cell repertoires in COVID-19. The assay was immunoSEQ multiplex PCR, and TCRdb's table has in-frame clones only and misses some. The sample has 55,000 to 80,000 clones, roughly 89% seen once. Sample: peripheral blood. The origin of the receptors is a man of 80 years or more with acute or convalescent COVID-19. The CDR3 runs from the conserved cysteine through the conserved F or W. D genes are given only for firm matches. Part of the rows lack a size; the others show once, few, many or a class for expanded clones.

cdr3_nt,cdr3_aa,clone_size,j_call,d_call,v_call
TGCGCCAGTTGGGACAGGGAAAACTCTGGGGCCAACGTCCTGACTTTC,CASWDRENSGANVLTF,-,TRBJ2-6,TRBD1,TRBV5-1
TGTGCCAGCAGGGGGGACAGGGCGAACACCGGGGAGCTGTTTTTT,CASRGDRANTGELFF,-,TRBJ2-2,TRBD1,TRBV2
TGTGCCAGTACGGCCGGGATTACTGGAAACACCATATATTTT,CASTAGITGNTIYF,-,TRBJ1-3,-,TRBV19
TGCAGCGTTGAAGAGGGCTGGACAGGGCGGGATGGCTACACCTTC,CSVEEGWTGRDGYTF,-,TRBJ1-2,TRBD1,TRBV29-1
TGCGCCAGCAGCCGAATTCCGGGACTAGCTGACAATGAGCAGTTCTTC,CASSRIPGLADNEQFF,-,TRBJ2-1,TRBD2,TRBV5-1
TGCGCCAGCAGCCCCAGGGGGCATCACTACGACGAGCAGTACTTC,CASSPRGHHYDEQYF,few,TRBJ2-7,TRBD1,TRBV5-1
TGTGCCAGCAGCTTTAACAGGGTCGATGAAAAACTGTTTTTT,CASSFNRVDEKLFF,-,TRBJ1-4,-,TRBV7-2
TGTGCCAGCAGTTTATGGGCGGGTCAGACTGAAGCTTTCTTT,CASSLWAGQTEAFF,-,TRBJ1-1,-,TRBV28
TGTGCCAGCAGTGCAGACAGCTATTACAGCAATCAGCCCCAGCATTTT,CASSADSYYSNQPQHF,-,TRBJ1-5,-,TRBV27
TGTGCCAGTAGTGTAGACAGGGGCACTGAAGCTTTCTTT,CASSVDRGTEAFF,-,TRBJ1-1,TRBD1,TRBV19
TGTGCCAGCAGCTTATTCTCAACCAGCGGGAGCGTGTACAATGAGCAGTTCTTC,CASSLFSTSGSVYNEQFF,-,TRBJ2-1,TRBD2,TRBV7-2
TGTGCCAGTAGTGGAGGGGCATATAGCAATCAGCCCCAGCATTTT,CASSGGAYSNQPQHF,-,TRBJ1-5,-,TRBV19
TGTGCCAGCAGTCAGGGGGCCCTTTCCTCTGGAAACACCATATATTTT,CASSQGALSSGNTIYF,once,TRBJ1-3,TRBD1,TRBV28
TGTGCCAGCAGTTCTACCACCTCCGCGGCTTACGAGCAGTACTTC,CASSSTTSAAYEQYF,-,TRBJ2-7,-,TRBV27
TGCGCCAGCAGCTTGACAGGGGGCGCGAATCAGCCCCAGCATTTT,CASSLTGGANQPQHF,-,TRBJ1-5,TRBD1,TRBV5-1
TGTGCCAGCAGCCGTCGACCCACAGGAATATACGGCTACACCTTC,CASSRRPTGIYGYTF,-,TRBJ1-2,-,TRBV5-6
TGTGCCAGCAGCGCTTTAGCGGGGGTTAACACAGATACGCAGTATTTT,CASSALAGVNTDTQYF,-,TRBJ2-3,TRBD2,TRBV9
TGTGCCAGCTCACAAAAAAGAGCGGGAGGTTACAATGAGCAGTTCTTC,CASSQKRAGGYNEQFF,-,TRBJ2-1,TRBD2,TRBV18
TGTGCCAGCGTAGCGGGGGTTATCTCCTACGAGCAGTACTTC,CASVAGVISYEQYF,-,TRBJ2-7,TRBD2,TRBV2
TGTGCCAGCAGTGAAGCTGGGACAGACACAGATACGCAGTATTTT,CASSEAGTDTDTQYF,-,TRBJ2-3,TRBD1,TRBV6-1
TGTGCCAGCAGTTCCCCCCGGACTGGCGGGACGCAGTATTTT,CASSSPRTGGTQYF,-,TRBJ2-3,-,TRBV6-5
TGTGCCAGCGCTGGACAGTCGAACACTGAAGCTTTCTTT,CASAGQSNTEAFF,-,TRBJ1-1,-,TRBV25-1
TGTGCCATCAGTGACCCGGGACAGGGAACCTATGGCTACACCTTC,CAISDPGQGTYGYTF,-,TRBJ1-2,TRBD1,TRBV10-3
TGTGCCAGCAGTGACTCGAGCACAGGAGAGCAGTACTTC,CASSDSSTGEQYF,-,TRBJ2-7,-,TRBV6-4
TGTGCCAGCAGCTTAGATCAAGGGACAGGGGTGGCCCAGTACTTC,CASSLDQGTGVAQYF,-,TRBJ2-5,TRBD1,TRBV11-2
TGTGCCAGCAGCCAAGAAGGAACTACTCGGGGGCAGTATTTT,CASSQEGTTRGQYF,-,TRBJ2-3,-,TRBV3-1/TRBV3-2
TGTGCCAGCCCCCTGGAAGCGGGAGTGGTTTTTTCGGGCTACAATGAGCAGTTCTTC,CASPLEAGVVFSGYNEQFF,-,TRBJ2-1,TRBD2,TRBV5-8
TGTGCCAGCAGCCAAGATGAGGGGCGGGGGCCGGACTTC,CASSQDEGRGPDF,-,TRBJ2-7,-,TRBV3-1/TRBV3-2
TGCGCCAGCAGCTTGCAAGGGACAGGGAACGGCAATGAGCAGTTCTTC,CASSLQGTGNGNEQFF,-,TRBJ2-1,TRBD1,TRBV5-1
TGTGCCAGCAGCTTAAGACAGGGGAACACTGAAGCTTTCTTT,CASSLRQGNTEAFF,-,TRBJ1-1,TRBD1,TRBV7-9
TGTGCCAGCAGAGGCCAGGGCGGCTACACCTTC,CASRGQGGYTF,-,TRBJ1-2,-,TRBV25-1
TGTGCCAGCAGGATCTCGACGGGGAATGAGCAGTTCTTC,CASRISTGNEQFF,-,TRBJ2-1,-,TRBV6-5
TGTGCCAGTAGTATCCAGGCGAACACTGAAGCTTTCTTT,CASSIQANTEAFF,-,TRBJ1-1,-,TRBV19
TGTGCCAGCGGAAGGCGGGGGGGCGGCACCGGGGAGCTGTTTTTT,CASGRRGGGTGELFF,-,TRBJ2-2,TRBD2,TRBV7-2
TGTGCCAGAAGCTCGTGCCAGGGGGCTAACTATGGCTACACCTTC,CARSSCQGANYGYTF,-,TRBJ1-2,TRBD1,TRBV5-3
TGTGCCAGTACCTCAGACAGTTCCGGGGAGCTGTTTTTT,CASTSDSSGELFF,-,TRBJ2-2,-,TRBV19
TGTGCCAGCAGTTTAATCGTTGGGAGCCGCCCCTACAATGAGCAGTTCTTC,CASSLIVGSRPYNEQFF,-,TRBJ2-1,-,TRBV28
TGTGCCTGGAGTCAAAAACTCTTTAGCAATCAGCCCCAGCATTTT,CAWSQKLFSNQPQHF,-,TRBJ1-5,-,TRBV30
TGCGCCAGCAGCGCCGGACAGCTGAACACTGAAGCTTTCTTT,CASSAGQLNTEAFF,-,TRBJ1-1,-,TRBV5-1
TGTGCCAGCAGCACACAAGGGGGGGGTGAAAAACTGTTTTTT,CASSTQGGGEKLFF,-,TRBJ1-4,-,TRBV7-2
TGTGCCAGCAGCTTGGCCCTAAATTCACCCCTCCACTTT,CASSLALNSPLHF,-,TRBJ1-6,-,TRBV5-6
TGTGCCAGTAGTATTAACAGGGGAGAGACCCAGTACTTC,CASSINRGETQYF,-,TRBJ2-5,TRBD1,TRBV19
TGTGCCAGCAGCCGGGACAGGTTCGGTGGAAACACCATATATTTT,CASSRDRFGGNTIYF,-,TRBJ1-3,TRBD1,TRBV3-1/TRBV3-2
TGTGCCAGCAGCTTAAGGGGCATGGTCGGCACTGAAGCTTTCTTT,CASSLRGMVGTEAFF,-,TRBJ1-1,-,TRBV5-6
TGTGCCAGCAGCTTAGGAGGCAGGGGTTATGGCTACACCTTC,CASSLGGRGYGYTF,-,TRBJ1-2,-,TRBV11-2
TGTGCCAGCAGCCCCGGACAGGGCTATGGCTACACCTTC,CASSPGQGYGYTF,once,TRBJ1-2,TRBD1,TRBV12-3/TRBV12-4
TGTGCCAGCAGCTTAGGACAGCGGGGTGAAAAACTGTTTTTT,CASSLGQRGEKLFF,-,TRBJ1-4,-,TRBV7-8
TGTGCCACGGGGGACAGGGCCTCTGGAAACACCATATATTTT,CATGDRASGNTIYF,-,TRBJ1-3,TRBD1,TRBV5-4